Given below is one TCR beta chain in context. Its antigen is still unknown. Sequencing was performed with immunoSEQ multiplex PCR; in TCRdb, only in-frame clones are kept and a portion is missing. The table lists about 2.1 million clones, 90% to 95% of them singletons, with more than 1.5% in the top ten. CD8 cells regarded as naive lacked CD45RO, were positively chosen for CCR7, and omitted terminally differentiated effector memory CD45RA+ cells. Looked up from germline, CDR1 is SGDLS and CDR2 is YYNGEE. Trimming cost V 0 bases and J 8 bases, with 20 bases left between them. The CDR3 has 17 amino acids. This entry belongs to a study of shared clonotypes between healthy human individuals. Study-level results: Blood alone was sampled, and tissue repertoires likely differ. Sharing across four donors was highest in naive CD4 (around 5%) and lowest in memory CD8 (around 0.4%). Read depth was anticipated to influence clonotype sharing among donors.

The specimen sequenced was naive CD8+ T cells from PBMCs. The V and J genes are TRBV9 and TRBJ2-2; D might be TRBD1 or TRBD2, each matching 5 bases. The origin of this receptor is a man younger than 35 in good health. Some clones in this sample may be carry-over from other donors' samples. The CDR3 bases are TGTGCCAGCAGCGTAGATCTGCAACGGGGCCCAGGAGGGGAGCTGTTTTTT. This gives the protein CASSVDLQRGPGGELFF.